These 22 T cell receptor beta chains came from one sample sequenced in a study of shared clonotypes between healthy human individuals. The assay was immunoSEQ multiplex PCR, and TCRdb's table has in-frame clones only and misses some. The data hold roughly 1,600,000 clones, with just under 99% observed a single time. Specimen: naive CD4+ T cells sorted from blood. Specified subset: CD45RA+ positively selected. Source of these receptors: a man aged 25 to 40 in good health.

The rearrangement joins TRBV11-2 to TRBJ1-4; possibly TRBD1 for D (5 bases). The germline CDR1 and CDR2 sequences are SGHAT and FQNNGV. The V end lost 4 bases, the J end lost 10 bases, and 16 bases lay between the germline ends. CDR3 length: 14 amino acids. CDR3 region: CASSYSPSRGKLFF. The CDR3 DNA reads as TGTGCCAGCAGCTATTCTCCCTCAAGGGGAAAACTGTTTTTT.

This chain joins TRBV5-4 and TRBJ2-7; the D is unclear. Germline CDR1 is SGHNT and CDR2 is YYREEE (reference sequence). Trimming left V 4 bases short and J 0 bases short, with 11 bases between. The CDR3 is made up of 14 amino acids. This CDR3 reads CASSGPTFSYEQYF. CDR3 DNA sequence: TGTGCCAGCAGCGGCCCGACGTTCTCCTACGAGCAGTACTTC.

This chain connects TRBV29-1 to TRBJ1-2; D not resolved. The CDR3 runs to 12 residues. Trimming shortened V by 4 bases and J by 3 bases, and 9 bases separated the two germline ends. Germline lookup yields CDR1 SQVTM and CDR2 ANQGSEA. The CDR3 nucleotides read TGCAGCGTTGGAGAGACATACTATGGCTACACCTTC. This codes for CSVGETYYGYTF.

V is TRBV10-3 and J is TRBJ2-3; TRBD2 aligns across 11 bases. The germline V gene has CDR1 ENHRY and CDR2 SYGVKD. CDR3 length: 14 amino acids. The V gene end was trimmed by 10 bases and the J gene end by 4 bases; junction bases not matched to a gene: 7. CDR3 coding DNA: TGTGCCACCGGAACTAGCGGGAGCCCAGATACGCAGTATTTT. Translating it yields CATGTSGSPDTQYF.

The chain joins TRBV7-6 to TRBJ1-1; D is possibly TRBD1 (6 bases). The CDR3 covers 14 residues. From germline, CDR1 is SGHVS and CDR2 FNYEAQ. V dropped 5 bases and J dropped 0 bases, with 10 bases sitting between them. The CDR3 DNA follows: TGTGCCAGCAGCGCTAGGACAGTGAACACTGAAGCTTTCTTT. It is translated as CASSARTVNTEAFF.

V is TRBV7-2 and J is TRBJ2-3, with 7 bases lining up with TRBD2. V shed 7 bases, J shed 0 bases, and the junction held 10 bases outside the gene matches. This CDR3 is built from 16 residues. In germline, CDR1 is SGHTA, CDR2 FQGNSA. The CDR3 sequence is CASTVPGLPSTDTQYF. The CDR3, as DNA: TGTGCCAGCACCGTACCGGGACTACCTAGCACAGATACGCAGTATTTT.

The chain carries TRBV27 and TRBJ1-4, with D maybe TRBD1 (6 bases). CDR1 and CDR2 (germline): MNHEY, SMNVEV (reference sequence). This CDR3 contains 14 residues. V gave up 3 bases and J gave up 7 bases, with 12 bases separating them. In nucleotides, the CDR3 is TGTGCCAGCAGTTTGGCGGGGGCGTTTGAAAAACTGTTTTTT. This encodes CASSLAGAFEKLFF.

The V gene is TRBV5-1, the J gene TRBJ2-7; 7 nucleotides line up with TRBD1. The V and J ends lost 4 bases and 6 bases, in that order; junction bases with no gene match: 10. From germline, CDR1 is SGHRS and CDR2 YFSETQ. This CDR3 is built from 14 residues. CDR3 coding DNA: TGCGCCAGCAGCGGAGACAGGGTTGCGGGCGAGCAGTACTTC. Translation gives CASSGDRVAGEQYF.

The chain couples TRBV2 to TRBJ1-2; D is perhaps TRBD1 (5 bases). CDR1 SNHLY and CDR2 FYNNEI come from the germline V gene. The V end was cut by 5 bases, the J end by 7 bases, with 11 bases between. This CDR3 region has 12 residues. CDR3 bases: TGTGCCAGCAGTCAACGGGACGCTGGCTACACCTTC. This gives the protein CASSQRDAGYTF.

The chain couples TRBV7-9 to TRBJ2-5; no reliable D call. CDR3 length: 14 amino acids. Per germline, CDR1 SEHNR and CDR2 FQNEAQ (reference sequence). Deletions cut 2 bases from V and 4 bases from J, with 11 bases between. Here the CDR3 DNA reads TGTGCCAGCAGCTTAAATGCCAACGGAGAGACCCAGTACTTC. Translated, it gives CASSLNANGETQYF.

The CDR3 loop reads CATSQGANEKLFF. DNA of the CDR3: TGTGCCACGTCACAGGGAGCTAATGAAAAACTGTTTTTT. The chain has TRBV18 and TRBJ1-4; TRBD1 might be the D (6 bases). Between the trimmed V and J ends, which lost 10 bases and 3 bases, there was a span of 12 bases. CDR3 length: 13 amino acids. From germline, CDR1 is KGHSH and CDR2 LQKENI.

Remarks on this clone: The identical CDR3 is also encoded by other nucleotide sequences in the sample. The chain recombines TRBV7-2 with TRBJ2-7; D gene unclear. The V end lost 5 bases, the J end lost 0 bases, and 5 bases lay between the germline ends. The germline gives CDR1 SGHTA, CDR2 FQGNSA. The CDR3 has 12 amino acids. The CDR3 bases are TGTGCCAGCAGCCTGAGCTCCTACGAGCAGTACTTC. It codes for CASSLSSYEQYF. Full variable domain (rest looked up from reference TRBV7-2 and TRBJ2-7): GAGVSQSPSNKVTEKGKDVELRCDPISGHTALYWYRQSLGQGLEFLIYFQGNSAPDKSGLPSDRFSAERTGGSVSTLTIQRTQQEDSAVYLCASSLSSYEQYFGPGTRLTVT.

V is TRBV9 and J is TRBJ2-3; 10 nucleotides agree with TRBD2. Germline V gene lookup returns CDR1 SGDLS and CDR2 YYNGEE. The trim removed 1 base at V and 1 base at J, leaving 9 bases unmatched. The CDR3 is 18 residues long. CDR3 in DNA: TGTGCCAGCAGCGTATTGAGCGGGAGGGCCTTGGGCACAGATACGCAGTATTTT. Amino acid sequence: CASSVLSGRALGTDTQYF.

The V and J genes are TRBV11-2 and TRBJ2-1; 11 bases fit TRBD2. The CDR3 has 14 amino acids. From germline, CDR1 is SGHAT and CDR2 FQNNGV. J gave up 14 bases and V 4 bases, and 10 bases lay outside the gene matches. For the CDR3, the DNA is TGTGCCAGCAGCTCGGTCCAAACGACTAGCGGGAAGTTCTTC. This sequence encodes CASSSVQTTSGKFF.

The V gene is TRBV13, the J gene TRBJ2-1; possible D gene TRBD1, 5 bases. Germline V CDR1 and CDR2: PRHDT, FYEKMQ (reference sequence). V dropped 6 bases and J dropped 8 bases, with 20 bases sitting between them. This CDR3 region has 15 residues. The CDR3 DNA reads as TGTGCCAGCAGGTCGATAGGGGCAGGGCACTATGAGCAGTTCTTC. This translates into CASRSIGAGHYEQFF.

CDR3 bases: TGCGCCAGCAGCCCTCCAAGCGGGAGAGGAGAGACCCAGTACTTC. Translation gives CASSPPSGRGETQYF. The V and J genes are TRBV5-1 and TRBJ2-5, with 8 bases fitting TRBD2. CDR3 length: 15 amino acids. Trimming removed 4 bases from V and 4 bases from J; junction bases left unmatched: 9. The germline V gene has CDR1 SGHRS and CDR2 YFSETQ.

J is TRBJ2-1 and V is TRBV18, with D hard to call. V lost 3 bases to trimming and J lost 5 bases, with 11 bases between them. Germline CDR1 and CDR2: KGHSH and LQKENI. The CDR3 is 14 amino acids. DNA of the CDR3: TGTGCCAGCTCACCGCTCTCTACCGACAATGAGCAGTTCTTC. Translating it yields CASSPLSTDNEQFF.

The rearrangement joins TRBV9 to TRBJ2-5; the D is unclear. V lost 0 bases to trimming and J lost 5 bases, with 14 bases between them. This CDR3 is built from 15 residues. Germline V gene data show CDR1 as SGDLS and CDR2 as YYNGEE. CDR3 sequence (DNA): TGTGCCAGCAGCGTAGGCATAGACGCTCTGGAGACCCAGTACTTC. Amino acid sequence: CASSVGIDALETQYF.

This clone was detected once. V is TRBV11-1 and J is TRBJ2-7; 11 nucleotides align to TRBD2. The V gene end was trimmed by 3 bases and the J gene end by 4 bases; junction bases not matched to a gene: 11. There are 17 residues in the CDR3. Germline loops: CDR1 SGHAT, CDR2 FQDESV (reference sequence). CDR3 in DNA: TGTGCCAGCAGCTTCCGGGCTTCTAGCGGGAGGTTATACGAGCAGTACTTC. This encodes CASSFRASSGRLYEQYF.

Only a few counts were recorded for this clone. The V gene is TRBV28, the J gene TRBJ1-1; D ambiguous. Trimming removed 0 bases at V and 7 bases at J, with 6 bases between. The CDR3 spans 12 residues. Germline V gene data show CDR1 as MDHEN and CDR2 as SYDVKM. As DNA, the CDR3 is TGTGCCAGCAGTTTATGGCCCCTTGAAGCTTTCTTT. It translates to CASSLWPLEAFF. The whole variable domain, filled in from reference TRBV28 and TRBJ1-1, reads DVKVTQSSRYLVKRTGEKVFLECVQDMDHENMFWYRQDPGLGLRLIYFSYDVKMKEKGDIPEGYSVSREKKERFSLILESASTNQTSMYLCASSLWPLEAFFGQGTRLTVV.

To note about this clone: Other nucleotide sequences from this sample produce the same CDR3. The V call is TRBV5-1, the J call TRBJ2-3; D call uncertain. Trimming took 0 bases from V and 4 from J, leaving 3 bases between them. CDR3 length: 12 residues. CDR1 SGHRS and CDR2 YFSETQ come from the germline V gene. DNA of the CDR3: TGCGCCAGCAGCTTGGTCTCAGATACGCAGTATTTT. Translated, it gives CASSLVSDTQYF.

The CDR3 nucleotides are TGTGCCAGCAGTTTCGAGACAGTGTACACCGGGGAGCTGTTTTTT. Amino acids: CASSFETVYTGELFF. The chain carries TRBV2 and TRBJ2-2; D may be TRBD1 (5 bases). The V and J ends lost 5 bases and 3 bases respectively, with 13 bases between them. Germline values: CDR1 SNHLY, CDR2 FYNNEI. The CDR3 covers 15 residues.